This TCR beta chain comes out of a study of shared clonotypes between healthy human individuals. This clone was seen a few times. Germline CDR1 KGHSH, CDR2 LQKENI. This CDR3 region has 15 residues. V was cut by 1 base and J by 7 bases, with 11 bases left in between. Only in-frame clones appear in the TCRdb table, and some are missing; sequencing was by immunoSEQ multiplex PCR. The table lists more than 2 million clones, approximately 95% of them singletons. V is TRBV18 and J is TRBJ1-6, with no clear D. The sequencing input was naive CD4+ T cells sorted from blood. The sample's subset: CD45RA+ positively selected. This receptor was obtained from a man aged 18-30 years in good health. This CDR3 reads CASSPLKGDNSPLHF. The CDR3 coding sequence is TGTGCCAGCTCACCACTGAAAGGCGACAATTCACCCCTCCACTTT.